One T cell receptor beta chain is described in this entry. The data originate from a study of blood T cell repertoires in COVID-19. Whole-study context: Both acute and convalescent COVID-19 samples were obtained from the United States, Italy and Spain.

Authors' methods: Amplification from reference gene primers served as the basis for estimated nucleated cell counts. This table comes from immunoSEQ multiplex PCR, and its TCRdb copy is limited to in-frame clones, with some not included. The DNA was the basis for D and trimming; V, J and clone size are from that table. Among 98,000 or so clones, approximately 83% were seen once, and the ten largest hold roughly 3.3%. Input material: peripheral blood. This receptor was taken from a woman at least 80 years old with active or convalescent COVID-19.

The CDR3 DNA reads TGTGCCTGGAGTACCCAGGACACGCCTGAAGCTTTCTTT. Amino acid sequence: CAWSTQDTPEAFF. The V and J genes are TRBV30 and TRBJ1-1; TRBD1 is a possible D gene (5 bases). Per germline, CDR1 GTSNPN and CDR2 SVGIG (reference sequence). The germline V and J ends were trimmed by 2 bases and 6 bases, with 13 bases remaining between them. The CDR3 is made up of 13 amino acids.